These 15 T cell receptor beta chains were all obtained from the same sample, sequenced in a study of blood T cell repertoires in COVID-19. Clones were read by immunoSEQ multiplex PCR, and TCRdb kept only the in-frame ones, dropping some. The sample includes around 150,000 clones, over 70% of them seen just once. Sequencing was carried out using peripheral blood. The receptor set was obtained from a woman of 80 years or more with active or convalescent COVID-19.

This clone was picked up one time. The rearrangement uses TRBV2 and TRBJ2-2; tentatively, D is TRBD2 (7 bases). The germline V and J ends were trimmed by 11 bases and 2 bases, with 18 bases remaining between them. CDR1 is SNHLY and CDR2 is FYNNEI in the germline V gene. This CDR3 comprises 15 residues. DNA for the CDR3: TGTGCCGGCCGGGGGGCGGGGAGAAACACCGGGGAGCTGTTTTTT. This gives the protein CAGRGAGRNTGELFF.

The chain couples TRBV12-3 or TRBV12-4 to TRBJ2-5, with 7 bases that match TRBD1. V gave up 5 bases and J gave up 5 bases; unmatched junction bases: 5. The CDR3 consists of 13 residues. CDR3 coding DNA: TGTGCCAGCAGTCCGACAGGGCCCGAGACCCAGTACTTC. This encodes CASSPTGPETQYF.

The CDR3 DNA sequence: TGTGCCAGCAGGAACCCGCGTGACAAGGGGGACGAGCAGTACTTC. Its protein is CASRNPRDKGDEQYF. The chain combines TRBV6-5 with TRBJ2-7; weak D call: TRBD1 (6 bases). CDR3 size: 15 residues. V was cut by 6 bases and J by 5 bases, with 20 bases left in between. Looked up from germline, CDR1 is MNHEY and CDR2 is SVGAGI.

The rearrangement joins TRBV6-5 to TRBJ2-3; a weak D match, TRBD1 (5 bases). Trimming stripped 1 base from V and 0 bases from J, with 8 bases between. Germline assignment: CDR1 MNHEY and CDR2 SVGAGI. The CDR3 is 15 amino acids. The CDR3 spells CASSYWGSSTDTQYF. The CDR3 bases are TGTGCCAGCAGTTACTGGGGCTCTAGCACAGATACGCAGTATTTT.

This clone was seen a single time. This chain uses TRBV21-1 with TRBJ2-5; the table's D call, TRBD2, was not checked against the DNA. TRBV21-1 is flagged as a pseudogene. The CDR3 runs 14 residues. The CDR3 here is CASSKDAAPETQYF. Written as DNA, the CDR3 is TGTGCCAGCAGCAAGGATGCGGCCCCAGAGACCCAGTACTTC.

The rearrangement uses TRBV6-2 or TRBV6-3 and TRBJ1-2; D gene ambiguous. The germline V and J ends were trimmed by 2 bases and 3 bases, with 7 bases remaining between them. This CDR3 comprises 13 residues. Germline V gives CDR1 MNHEY, CDR2 SVGEGT. CDR3 nucleotide sequence: TGTGCCAGCAGTTACAGGAGGCACTATGGCTACACCTTC. Residues: CASSYRRHYGYTF.

The sample holds one count of this clone. The V gene is TRBV7-2, the J gene TRBJ2-1; 9 nucleotides align to TRBD1. Germline V gene data show CDR1 as SGHTA and CDR2 as FQGNSA. This CDR3 has 16 amino acids. Losses at the gene ends were 4 bases for V and 1 base for J; bases not matched to a gene: 5. The CDR3, as DNA: TGTGCCAGCAGCTACCAAGGGACAGGGTCCTACAATGAGCAGTTCTTC. This sequence encodes CASSYQGTGSYNEQFF.

The DNA of the CDR3 is TGTGCCAGCCAAAGATTGGAAGGGAGGTACACTGAAGCTTTCTTT. It yields the protein CASQRLEGRYTEAFF. This sequence joins TRBV19 and TRBJ1-1; D remains unclear. The germline gives CDR1 LNHDA, CDR2 SQIVND (reference sequence). V was pared by 9 bases and J by 3 bases, with 20 bases between. This CDR3 has 15 residues.

A note on this clone: The DNA is omitted, as the CDR3 cannot be located on it reliably, and the CDR3 follows TCRdb's listing. V is TRBV21-1 and J is TRBJ2-2; the table names TRBD1, a call not compared with the DNA. TRBV21-1 is assigned pseudogene status. Including both end residues, the CDR3 is 18 amino acids long. The CDR3 loop is CASEIPGQGQSVPGSCFF.

This clone was recorded only once. This chain links TRBV27 with TRBJ1-4, with 7 positions matching TRBD1. The CDR3 covers 15 residues. Losses at the gene ends were 3 bases for V and 3 bases for J; bases not matched to a gene: 4. Germline assignment: CDR1 MNHEY and CDR2 SMNVEV (reference sequence). CDR3 sequence: CASSFWTGSNEKLFF. For the CDR3, the DNA is TGTGCCAGCAGTTTCTGGACAGGCTCTAATGAAAAACTGTTTTTT.

V is TRBV7-9 and J is TRBJ1-1; the D gene is possibly TRBD1 (5 bases). The CDR3 runs 15 residues. Trimming pared 4 bases from V and 5 bases from J, leaving 17 bases between. From germline, CDR1 is SEHNR and CDR2 FQNEAQ (reference sequence). CDR3: CASSSPDNAGTEAFF. As DNA, the CDR3 is TGTGCCAGCAGCTCCCCCGACAACGCAGGGACTGAAGCTTTCTTT.

The V call is TRBV3-1 (or the pseudogene TRBV3-2), the J call TRBJ2-7, with 9 bases that match TRBD1. This CDR3 has 16 residues. J gave up 3 bases and V 2 bases, and 8 bases lay outside the gene matches. CDR1 and CDR2 (germline): LGHDT, YNNKEL (reference sequence). The DNA of the CDR3 is TGTGCCAGCAGCCAATTGACCGGACAGGGGTACTACGAGCAGTACTTC. It yields the protein CASSQLTGQGYYEQYF.

The chain employs TRBV4-1 and TRBJ1-4; a possible D gene is TRBD1 (6 bases). V lost 4 bases to trimming and J lost 4 bases, with 13 bases between them. Germline CDR1 reads MGHRA; CDR2 reads YSYEKL. The CDR3 sequence is 15 residues long. The CDR3 nucleotides are TGCGCCAGCAGCCTCGAACAGGGACGTAATGAAAAACTGTTTTTT. It translates to CASSLEQGRNEKLFF.

V and J are TRBV7-8 and TRBJ1-2, with TRBD1 as a possible D gene (6 bases). V lost 1 base, J lost 8 bases, and 11 bases lay in between. The CDR3 runs 13 residues. CDR1 and CDR2 (germline): SGHVS, FQNEAQ. CDR3 bases: TGTGCCAGCAGCTTAGTACAAGGACAGGGCTACACCTTC. It yields the protein CASSLVQGQGYTF. Looking up the rest from reference TRBV7-8 and TRBJ1-2 gives the full variable domain: GAGVSQSPRYKVAKRGQDVALRCDPISGHVSLFWYQQALGQGPEFLTYFQNEAQLDKSGLPSDRFFAERPEGSVSTLKIQRTQQEDSAVYLCASSLVQGQGYTFGSGTRLTVV.

Worth noting for this clone: Within the sample, other DNA sequences also encode this same CDR3. The chain joins TRBV27 to TRBJ2-7; D perhaps matches TRBD2 (7 bases). This CDR3 has 14 amino acids. The germline gives CDR1 MNHEY, CDR2 SMNVEV (reference sequence). The V and J ends lost 4 bases and 0 bases respectively, with 10 bases between them. In DNA form, the CDR3 reads TGTGCCAGCAGTTCGGGGGGCCCCTCCTACGAGCAGTACTTC. Translating it yields CASSSGGPSYEQYF.